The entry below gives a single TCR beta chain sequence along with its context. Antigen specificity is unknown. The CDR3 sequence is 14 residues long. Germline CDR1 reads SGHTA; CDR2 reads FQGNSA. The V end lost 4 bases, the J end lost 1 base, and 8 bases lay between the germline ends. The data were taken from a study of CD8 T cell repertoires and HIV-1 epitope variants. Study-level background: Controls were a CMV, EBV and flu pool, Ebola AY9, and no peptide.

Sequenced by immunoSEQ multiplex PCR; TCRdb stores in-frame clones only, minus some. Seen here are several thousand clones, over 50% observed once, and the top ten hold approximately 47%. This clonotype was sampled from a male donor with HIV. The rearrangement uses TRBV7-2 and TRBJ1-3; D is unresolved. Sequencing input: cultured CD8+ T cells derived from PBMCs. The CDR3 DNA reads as TGTGCCAGCAGCTCTCTGGGGTCTGGAAACACCATATATTTT. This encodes CASSSLGSGNTIYF. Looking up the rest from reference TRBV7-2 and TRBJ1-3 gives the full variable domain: GAGVSQSPSNKVTEKGKDVELRCDPISGHTALYWYRQSLGQGLEFLIYFQGNSAPDKSGLPSDRFSAERTGGSVSTLTIQRTQQEDSAVYLCASSSLGSGNTIYFGEGSWLTVV.